Listed below are T cell receptor beta chains from one sample, sequenced in a study of cytotoxic CD8 clonotypes in ibrutinib-treated CLL. Measured with immunoSEQ multiplex PCR; TCRdb has only the in-frame clones, and not every one. The sample consists of about 310,000 clones, about 80% of them appearing once. The starting material was PBMCs, obtained before ibrutinib treatment. All receptors come from a human donor with chronic lymphocytic leukemia. CDR3s include the opening cysteine and the closing phenylalanine or tryptophan. Clone size appears in some rows only: once, few, many, or a class for an expanded clone.

J: TRBJ1-3; length: 18; size: .; V: TRBV6-7; CDR3: CASSYSGSPGTEGNTIYF
J: TRBJ2-7; length: 15; size: .; V: TRBV4-3; CDR3: CASSQDRQFAYEQYF
J: TRBJ2-7; length: 14; size: .; V: TRBV28; CDR3: CASSIAGRAYEQYF
J: TRBJ1-1; length: 15; size: .; V: TRBV10-3; CDR3: CAISDFSQSNTEAFF
J: TRBJ2-3; length: 17; size: .; V: TRBV5-4; CDR3: CASSPRVSGTGTDTQYF
J: TRBJ2-7; length: 12; size: few; V: TRBV10-3; CDR3: CATRPSGYEQYF
J: TRBJ1-5; length: 14; size: .; V: TRBV9; CDR3: CASSVDLGAQPQHF
J: TRBJ2-7; length: 16; size: .; V: TRBV4-3; CDR3: CASSQVSGLGTYEQYF
J: TRBJ2-3; length: 17; size: .; V: TRBV4-2; CDR3: CASSQGASGRSTDTQYF
J: TRBJ1-5; length: 15; size: once; V: TRBV6-6; CDR3: CASSYLQPSNQPQHF
J: TRBJ2-7; length: 14; size: .; V: TRBV29-1; CDR3: CSVELAGGFYEQYF
J: TRBJ2-7; length: 15; size: .; V: TRBV6-5; CDR3: CASSRGTEVTYEQYF
J: TRBJ2-1; length: 15; size: .; V: TRBV4-3; CDR3: CASSLTGLVKNEQFF
J: TRBJ1-2; length: 15; size: .; V: TRBV4-1; CDR3: CASSQGGVNNYGYTF
J: TRBJ1-6; length: 13; size: .; V: TRBV7-6; CDR3: CASSSTGNSPLHF
J: TRBJ2-3; length: 15; size: .; V: TRBV6-5; CDR3: CATSGWTLESDTQYF
J: TRBJ1-3; length: 15; size: .; V: TRBV6-5; CDR3: CASSPFRRWGNTIYF
J: TRBJ1-2; length: 12; size: .; V: TRBV28; CDR3: CASRTATYGYTF
J: TRBJ2-3; length: 15; size: .; V: TRBV18; CDR3: CASSPPFSGVDTQYF
J: TRBJ1-2; length: 13; size: .; V: TRBV28; CDR3: CASSSRGDYGYTF
J: TRBJ2-7; length: 14; size: once; V: TRBV5-4; CDR3: CASSLGLADYEQYF
J: TRBJ2-1; length: 16; size: .; V: TRBV11-2; CDR3: CASSLIMGQGVNEQFF
J: TRBJ1-4; length: 15; size: .; V: TRBV7-2; CDR3: CASSYGSGVGEKLFF
J: TRBJ2-3; length: 13; size: .; V: TRBV7-3; CDR3: CASSSTVADTQYF
J: TRBJ2-3; length: 15; size: .; V: TRBV4-1; CDR3: CASSQLAGVADTQYF
J: TRBJ2-7; length: 15; size: .; V: TRBV9; CDR3: CASSVGPSGRYEQYF
J: TRBJ2-3; length: 16; size: .; V: TRBV5-4; CDR3: CASSLSTGGGTDTQYF
J: TRBJ2-7; length: 15; size: once; V: TRBV11-2; CDR3: CASSSAETALYEQYF
J: TRBJ2-3; length: 18; size: .; V: TRBV5-4; CDR3: CASSLDISGGRPTDTQYF
J: TRBJ2-3; length: 14; size: .; V: TRBV4-2; CDR3: CASSETGFTDTQYF
J: TRBJ2-7; length: 14; size: .; V: TRBV6-6; CDR3: CASGDSGIWSEQYF
J: TRBJ1-3; length: 15; size: .; V: TRBV5-4; CDR3: CASSLDRYSGNTIYF
J: TRBJ2-7; length: 18; size: .; V: TRBV11-2; CDR3: CASSLVISGLAGRNEQYF
J: TRBJ2-3; length: 16; size: .; V: TRBV5-4; CDR3: CASTLGTSGSTDTQYF
J: TRBJ2-5; length: 13; size: once; V: TRBV4-3; CDR3: CASSHGLEETQYF
J: TRBJ2-7; length: 14; size: .; V: TRBV12-5; CDR3: CATIQDRESGGQYF
J: TRBJ2-1; length: 14; size: .; V: TRBV19; CDR3: CASSRTGNYNEQFF
J: TRBJ2-7; length: 11; size: .; V: TRBV20-1; CDR3: CSYQVNYEQYF
J: TRBJ1-5; length: 13; size: .; V: TRBV15; CDR3: CATSRDGTEPQHF
J: TRBJ2-6; length: 13; size: .; V: TRBV7-9; CDR3: CASTESGANVLTF
J: TRBJ1-5; length: 15; size: few; V: TRBV7-9; CDR3: CASSLGEGARQPQHF
J: TRBJ2-7; length: 15; size: .; V: TRBV4-3; CDR3: CASSQETGSFHEQYF
J: TRBJ2-3; length: 18; size: .; V: TRBV9; CDR3: CASSGAASSAFSTDTQYF
J: TRBJ2-1; length: 20; size: .; V: TRBV1; CDR3: CTSSVVPRLAGGSSYNEQFF
J: TRBJ1-5; length: 13; size: .; V: TRBV4-1; CDR3: CASSQGENQPQHF
J: TRBJ2-3; length: 12; size: .; V: TRBV30; CDR3: CAWSVRTDTQYF
J: TRBJ2-1; length: 15; size: .; V: TRBV7-9; CDR3: CASSPGLAGINEQFF
J: TRBJ2-3; length: 17; size: .; V: TRBV19; CDR3: CASSIRREGRGTDTQYF
J: TRBJ2-2; length: 21; size: once; V: TRBV7-8; CDR3: CASSLGLRGLAGGSITGELFF
J: TRBJ2-7; length: 15; size: .; V: TRBV6-4; CDR3: CASSEGLADTYEQYF
J: TRBJ1-2; length: 15; size: .; V: TRBV6-6; CDR3: CASSYLTGQTYGYTF
J: TRBJ2-1; length: 15; size: .; V: TRBV19; CDR3: CASRRTRSLYNEQFF